One and the same sample provided the 22 T cell receptor beta chains below, sequenced in a study of radiation and T cells in renal cell carcinoma. Time point in this sample: blood 4 weeks post-SBRT, at nephrectomy. Specified treatment: 15 Gy SBRT to primary tumor, nephrectomy 4 weeks later. Assay: immunoSEQ multiplex PCR; the TCRdb copy retains only in-frame clones and omits some. Among approximately 43,000 clones listed, 82% were seen once. The starting material was blood, obtained from a patient whose treatment included radiotherapy and nephrectomy. Receptors originate from a woman between 65 and 79 years old with renal cell carcinoma.

This rearrangement joins TRBV30 to TRBJ1-5; 7 positions agree with TRBD1. Germline V gene sequence: CDR1 GTSNPN, CDR2 SVGIG (reference sequence). The CDR3 consists of 14 residues. J gave up 7 bases and V 2 bases, and 8 bases lay outside the gene matches. The CDR3 DNA sequence: TGTGCCTGGAGTCTGACGACAGGGCAACAGCCCCAGCATTTT. It specifies CAWSLTTGQQPQHF.

The chain combines TRBV6-6 with TRBJ2-3; D remains unclear. Germline lookup yields CDR1 MNHNY and CDR2 SVGAGI (reference sequence). This CDR3 comprises 13 residues. V gave up 8 bases and J gave up 2 bases, with 11 bases separating them. The CDR3 protein is CASSYRDTDTQYF. For the CDR3, the DNA is TGTGCCAGCTCTTACCGTGACACAGATACGCAGTATTTT.

The chain has TRBV5-6 and TRBJ2-7, with a weak D call TRBD1 (6 bases). V was cut by 2 bases and J by 1 base, with 7 bases left in between. The CDR3 has 13 amino acids. The germline V gene encodes CDR1 SGHDT and CDR2 YYEEEE. As DNA, the CDR3 is TGTGCCAGCAGCTTACAGGGTTCCTACGAGCAGTACTTC. Its translation: CASSLQGSYEQYF. The entire variable domain, with the rest obtained from reference TRBV5-6 and TRBJ2-7, is as follows: DAGVTQSPTHLIKTRGQQVTLRCSPKSGHDTVSWYQQALGQGPQFIFQYYEEEERQRGNFPDRFSGHQFPNYSSELNVNALLLGDSALYLCASSLQGSYEQYFGPGTRLTVT.

The sample holds a few counts of this clone. V and J are TRBV5-1 and TRBJ1-2, with D perhaps matching TRBD1 (6 bases). Trimming removed 0 bases at V and 6 bases at J, with 21 bases between. The germline V gene has CDR1 SGHRS and CDR2 YFSETQ. The CDR3 runs 17 residues. The DNA for the CDR3 is TGCGCCAGCAGCTTGGGCGGCGGGGGCGCGTGGCTGGATGGCTACACCTTC. Amino acids: CASSLGGGGAWLDGYTF.

The genes are TRBV5-1 and TRBJ1-1; the match to TRBD1 covers 7 bases. Germline CDR1 and CDR2: SGHRS and YFSETQ. CDR3 length equals 13 residues. J gave up 5 bases and V 2 bases, and 3 bases lay outside the gene matches. The CDR3 DNA sequence: TGCGCCAGCAGCTTTACAGGGGAAACTGAAGCTTTCTTT. The encoded protein is CASSFTGETEAFF.

The rearrangement uses TRBV9 and TRBJ2-7; 8 positions agree with TRBD2. V trimming: 4 bases; J trimming: 4 bases; junction bases outside the gene matches: 7. The CDR3 length is 14 residues. CDR1 and CDR2 (germline): SGDLS, YYNGEE. The CDR3: CASSIGGAEYEQYF. The CDR3 region has the DNA TGTGCCAGCAGCATCGGGGGGGCAGAGTACGAGCAGTACTTC. Based on the CDR3 plus reference TRBV9 and TRBJ2-7, the full variable domain is DSGVTQTPKHLITATGQRVTLRCSPRSGDLSVYWYQQSLDQGLQFLIQYYNGEERAKGNILERFSAQQFPDLHSELNLSSLELGDSALYFCASSIGGAEYEQYFGPGTRLTVT.

The V gene is TRBV7-9, the J gene TRBJ1-1, with 7 bases lining up with TRBD1. CDR3 size: 14 residues. V dropped 6 bases and J dropped 4; count of bases not matched to a gene: 8. CDR1 and CDR2 (germline): SEHNR, FQNEAQ (reference sequence). This CDR3 is CASRGTGVGTEAFF. Here the CDR3 DNA reads TGTGCCAGCAGGGGCACAGGGGTGGGCACTGAAGCTTTCTTT.

The chain is built from TRBV21-1 and TRBJ2-7; the listed D gene, TRBD2, was not tested against the DNA. TRBV21-1 is a listed pseudogene. The CDR3 runs to 18 residues. The CDR3 DNA reads as TGTGCCAGCAGCAAAGTTGATAGTGGCGGGGGCTACTCCTACGAGCAGTACTTC. Protein product: CASSKVDSGGGYSYEQYF.

The rearrangement links TRBV30 to TRBJ2-7, with D tentatively TRBD2 (6 bases). This CDR3 has 14 amino acids. The V and J ends lost 0 bases and 4 bases respectively, with 13 bases between them. Germline CDR1 GTSNPN, CDR2 SVGIG (reference sequence). The CDR3 sequence: CAWSVRRVGYEQYF. In DNA, the CDR3 is TGTGCCTGGAGTGTACGGAGGGTGGGTTACGAGCAGTACTTC.

V is TRBV6-1 and J is TRBJ2-3, with D possibly being TRBD2 (5 bases). The CDR3 covers 15 residues. Trimming removed 6 bases at V and 4 bases at J, with 17 bases between. The germline V gene has CDR1 MNHNS and CDR2 SASEGT. As DNA, the CDR3 is TGTGCCAGCAGGGAAAGAGGGAGAGGGTCAGATACGCAGTATTTT. Its protein product is CASRERGRGSDTQYF.

The chain joins TRBV27 to TRBJ2-7, with a tentative D call TRBD2 (5 bases). The V and J ends lost 10 bases and 1 base respectively, with 17 bases between them. This CDR3 is 14 amino acids long. The germline CDR1 and CDR2 sequences are MNHEY and SMNVEV (reference sequence). CDR3 sequence reads: CATEGRHPSYEQYF. As DNA, the CDR3 is TGTGCCACCGAGGGCCGTCACCCTTCCTACGAGCAGTACTTC.

V and J are TRBV10-3 and TRBJ2-5; D remains unclear. V dropped 0 bases and J dropped 4 bases, with 12 bases sitting between them. Germline values: CDR1 ENHRY, CDR2 SYGVKD. This CDR3 contains 15 residues. CDR3 sequence: CAISESTLALETQYF. The DNA of the CDR3 is TGTGCCATCAGTGAGTCGACGTTGGCCTTAGAGACCCAGTACTTC.

The CDR3 sequence: CASSYSSISYEQYF. In nucleotides, the CDR3 is TGTGCCAGCAGTTACTCCTCCATTTCCTACGAGCAGTACTTC. The rearrangement joins TRBV6-5 to TRBJ2-7; D remains ambiguous. Trimming removed 0 bases at V and 1 base at J, with 7 bases between. From germline, CDR1 is MNHEY and CDR2 SVGAGI. This CDR3 has 14 amino acids.

The CDR3 loop reads CASSEMRGQKGNTIYF. For the CDR3, the DNA is TGTGCCAGCAGTGAAATGCGGGGGCAGAAAGGAAACACCATATATTTT. This chain uses TRBV6-1 with TRBJ1-3; perhaps TRBD1 as D (6 bases). The CDR3 runs 16 residues. V gave up 2 bases and J gave up 4 bases, with 15 bases separating them. Germline CDR1 and CDR2: MNHNS and SASEGT.

This clone was recorded only once. The chain recombines TRBV30 with TRBJ2-7, with a tentative D call TRBD1 (6 bases). The CDR3 is 13 residues long. The V end lost 5 bases, the J end lost 2 bases, and 13 bases lay between the germline ends. Germline V gene lookup returns CDR1 GTSNPN and CDR2 SVGIG (reference sequence). The CDR3 here is CAWGATGTYEQYF. CDR3 DNA sequence: TGTGCCTGGGGGGCAACAGGGACCTACGAGCAGTACTTC.

Turning to this clone: Other DNA sequences in this sample translate to the same CDR3. The J gene is TRBJ2-3, the V gene TRBV18; tentatively, D is TRBD1 (5 bases). V was clipped by 2 bases and J by 3 bases, with 9 bases between them. The germline CDR1 and CDR2 sequences are KGHSH and LQKENI. The CDR3 covers 14 residues. The CDR3 spells CASSPGQGTDTQYF. The CDR3 coding sequence is TGTGCCAGCTCACCAGGCCAGGGAACAGATACGCAGTATTTT.

CDR3 sequence reads: CASFGTITDTQYF. As DNA, the CDR3 is TGCGCCAGCTTTGGGACAATCACAGATACGCAGTATTTT. The chain joins TRBV5-1 to TRBJ2-3; D is perhaps TRBD1 (6 bases). The CDR3 totals 13 residues. Germline lookup yields CDR1 SGHRS and CDR2 YFSETQ. Trimming left V 7 bases short and J 2 bases short, with 11 bases between.

The CDR3 spells CASSFGTYNEQFF. CDR3 DNA: TGTGCCAGCAGTTTTGGCACGTACAATGAGCAGTTCTTC. The rearrangement links TRBV27 to TRBJ2-1; D is unresolved. Trimming left V 3 bases short and J 4 bases short, with 7 bases between. CDR3 length equals 13 residues. Germline CDR1 reads MNHEY; CDR2 reads SMNVEV (reference sequence).

The genes are TRBV7-9 and TRBJ2-1, with TRBD2 matching over 10 bases. The V and J ends lost 6 bases and 6 bases, in that order; junction bases with no gene match: 8. Germline CDR1 SEHNR, CDR2 FQNEAQ (reference sequence). CDR3 length: 15 amino acids. The CDR3 coding sequence is TGTGCCAGCAGTACCGGGACTAGCGTTTCCAATGAGCAGTTCTTC. Protein: CASSTGTSVSNEQFF.

The CDR3 nucleotides read TGTGCCAGCAGGGGAGTAGAATCCTACAATGAGCAGTTCTTC. Amino acid sequence: CASRGVESYNEQFF. The rearrangement links TRBV9 to TRBJ2-1; weak D call: TRBD2 (5 bases). The CDR3 covers 14 residues. V lost 5 bases and J lost 1, with 10 bases in between. The germline V gene has CDR1 SGDLS and CDR2 YYNGEE.

The chain joins TRBV6-1 to TRBJ2-1, with D unclear. V gave up 2 bases and J gave up 0 bases, with 5 bases separating them. Per germline, CDR1 MNHNS and CDR2 SASEGT. The CDR3 has 14 residues. The CDR3 loop is CASSELVSYNEQFF. The DNA of the CDR3 is TGTGCCAGCAGTGAACTAGTCTCCTACAATGAGCAGTTCTTC.

V gene TRBV29-1 combines with J gene TRBJ2-2, with 7 nucleotides matching TRBD1. Germline CDR1 reads SQVTM; CDR2 reads ANQGSEA. This CDR3 is built from 14 residues. V was clipped by 4 bases and J by 0 bases; unmatched bases: 2. CDR3 in amino acids: CSVGTGPNTGELFF. Written as DNA, the CDR3 is TGCAGCGTTGGGACAGGCCCGAACACCGGGGAGCTGTTTTTT.